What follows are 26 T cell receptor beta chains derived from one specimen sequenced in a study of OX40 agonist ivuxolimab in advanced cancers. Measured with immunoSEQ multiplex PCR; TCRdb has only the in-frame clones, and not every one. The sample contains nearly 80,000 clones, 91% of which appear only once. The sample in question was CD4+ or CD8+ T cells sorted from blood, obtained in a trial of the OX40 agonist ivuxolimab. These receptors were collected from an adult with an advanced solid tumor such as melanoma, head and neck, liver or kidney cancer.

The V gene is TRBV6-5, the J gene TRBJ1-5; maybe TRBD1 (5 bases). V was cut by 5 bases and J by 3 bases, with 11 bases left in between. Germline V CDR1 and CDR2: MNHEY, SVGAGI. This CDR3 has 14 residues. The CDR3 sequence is CASSRDLYNQPQHF. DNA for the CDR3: TGTGCCAGCAGTCGGGACTTATACAATCAGCCCCAGCATTTT.

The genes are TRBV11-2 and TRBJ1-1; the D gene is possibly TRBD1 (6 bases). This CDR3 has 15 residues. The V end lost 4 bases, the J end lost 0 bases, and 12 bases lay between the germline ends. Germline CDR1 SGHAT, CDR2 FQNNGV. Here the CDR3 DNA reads TGTGCCAGCAGCTCCCGGGACACTTTGAACACTGAAGCTTTCTTT. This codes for CASSSRDTLNTEAFF.

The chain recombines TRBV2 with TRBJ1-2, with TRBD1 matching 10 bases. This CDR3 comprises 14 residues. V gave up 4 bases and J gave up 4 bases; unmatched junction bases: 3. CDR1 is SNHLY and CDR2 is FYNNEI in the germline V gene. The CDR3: CASSGTGGTYGYTF. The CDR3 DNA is TGTGCCAGCAGTGGGACAGGGGGGACCTATGGCTACACCTTC.

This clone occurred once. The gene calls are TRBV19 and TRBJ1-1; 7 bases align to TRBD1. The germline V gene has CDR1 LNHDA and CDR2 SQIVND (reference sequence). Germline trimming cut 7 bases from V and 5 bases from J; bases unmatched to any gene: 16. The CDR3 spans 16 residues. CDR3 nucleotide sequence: TGTGCCAGTAATGTAGTGTGGGGACAGAGGTCTACTGAAGCTTTCTTT. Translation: CASNVVWGQRSTEAFF.

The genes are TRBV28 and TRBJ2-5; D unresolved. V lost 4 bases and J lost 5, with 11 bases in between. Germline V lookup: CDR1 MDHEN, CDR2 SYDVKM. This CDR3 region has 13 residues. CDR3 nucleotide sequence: TGTGCCAGCAGTTCCCCTCCGGTGGAGACCCAGTACTTC. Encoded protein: CASSSPPVETQYF.

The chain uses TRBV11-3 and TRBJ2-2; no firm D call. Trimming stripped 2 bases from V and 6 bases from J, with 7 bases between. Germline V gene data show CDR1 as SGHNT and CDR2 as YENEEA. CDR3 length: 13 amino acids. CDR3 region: CASSLTGPGELFF. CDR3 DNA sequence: TGTGCCAGCAGCTTAACCGGACCCGGGGAGCTGTTTTTT.

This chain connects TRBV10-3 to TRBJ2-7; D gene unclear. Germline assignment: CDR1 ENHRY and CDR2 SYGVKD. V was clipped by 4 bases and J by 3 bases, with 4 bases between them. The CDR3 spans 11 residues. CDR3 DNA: TGTGCCATCAGTGCGAACTACGAGCAGTACTTC. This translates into CAISANYEQYF.

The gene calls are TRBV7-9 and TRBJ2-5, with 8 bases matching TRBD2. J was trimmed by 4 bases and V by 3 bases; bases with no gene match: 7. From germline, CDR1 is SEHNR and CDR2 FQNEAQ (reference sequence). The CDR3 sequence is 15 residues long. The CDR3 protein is CASSFPGGLIETQYF. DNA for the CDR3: TGTGCCAGCAGCTTCCCGGGGGGGTTGATAGAGACCCAGTACTTC.

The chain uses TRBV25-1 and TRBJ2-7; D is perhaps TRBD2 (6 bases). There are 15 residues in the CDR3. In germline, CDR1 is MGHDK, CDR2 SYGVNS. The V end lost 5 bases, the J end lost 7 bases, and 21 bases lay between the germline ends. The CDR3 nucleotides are TGTGCCAGCAGTCTGGGGTTTGGCGGGATGGGTGAGCAGTACTTC. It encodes CASSLGFGGMGEQYF.

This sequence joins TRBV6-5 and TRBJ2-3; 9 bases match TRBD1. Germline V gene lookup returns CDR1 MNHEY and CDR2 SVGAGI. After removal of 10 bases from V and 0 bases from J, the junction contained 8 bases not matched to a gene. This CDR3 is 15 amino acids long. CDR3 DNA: TGTGCCACCGCGGGACAGGGATATAGCACAGATACGCAGTATTTT. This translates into CATAGQGYSTDTQYF.

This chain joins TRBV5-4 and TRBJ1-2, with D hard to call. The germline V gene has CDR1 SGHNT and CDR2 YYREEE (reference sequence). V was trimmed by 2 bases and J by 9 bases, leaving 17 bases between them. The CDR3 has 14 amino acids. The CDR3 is CASSFEIDTASYTF. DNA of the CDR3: TGTGCCAGCAGCTTCGAAATCGACACGGCGAGCTACACCTTC.

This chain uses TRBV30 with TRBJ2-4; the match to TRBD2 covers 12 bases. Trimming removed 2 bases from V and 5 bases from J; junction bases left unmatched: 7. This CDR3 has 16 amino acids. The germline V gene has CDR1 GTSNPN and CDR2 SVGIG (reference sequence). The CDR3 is CAWSPGTSGSQNIQYF. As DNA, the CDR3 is TGTGCCTGGAGTCCCGGGACTAGCGGGTCCCAAAACATTCAGTACTTC.

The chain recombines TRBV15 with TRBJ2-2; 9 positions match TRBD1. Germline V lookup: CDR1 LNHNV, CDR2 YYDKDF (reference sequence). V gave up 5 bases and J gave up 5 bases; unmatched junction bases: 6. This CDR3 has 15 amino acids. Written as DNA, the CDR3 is TGTGCCACCAGCGGGGACAGGGTAGTAACCGGGGAGCTGTTTTTT. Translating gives CATSGDRVVTGELFF.

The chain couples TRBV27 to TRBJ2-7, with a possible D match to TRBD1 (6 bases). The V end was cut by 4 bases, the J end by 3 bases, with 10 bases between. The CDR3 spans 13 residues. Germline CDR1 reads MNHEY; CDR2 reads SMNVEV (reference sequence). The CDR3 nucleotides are TGTGCCAGCAGTTACAACAGGGACTACGAGCAGTACTTC. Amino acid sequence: CASSYNRDYEQYF.

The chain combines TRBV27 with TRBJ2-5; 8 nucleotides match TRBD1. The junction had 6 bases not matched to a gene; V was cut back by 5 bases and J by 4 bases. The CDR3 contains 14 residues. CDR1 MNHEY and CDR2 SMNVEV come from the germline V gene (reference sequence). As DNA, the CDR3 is TGTGCCAGCAGTATCCAGGGGGCCGGAGAGACCCAGTACTTC. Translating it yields CASSIQGAGETQYF.

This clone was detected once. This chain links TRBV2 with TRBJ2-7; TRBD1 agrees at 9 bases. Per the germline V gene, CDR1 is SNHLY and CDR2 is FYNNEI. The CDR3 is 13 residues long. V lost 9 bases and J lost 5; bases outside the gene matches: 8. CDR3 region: CARRDRVRDEQYF. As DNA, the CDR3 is TGTGCCAGGAGGGACAGGGTTCGCGACGAGCAGTACTTC.

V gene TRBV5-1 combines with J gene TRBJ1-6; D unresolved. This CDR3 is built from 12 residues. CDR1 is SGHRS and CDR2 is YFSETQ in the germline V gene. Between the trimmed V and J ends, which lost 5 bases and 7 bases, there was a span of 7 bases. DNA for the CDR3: TGCGCCAGCAGAGAGACCAATTCACCCCTCCACTTT. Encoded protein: CASRETNSPLHF.

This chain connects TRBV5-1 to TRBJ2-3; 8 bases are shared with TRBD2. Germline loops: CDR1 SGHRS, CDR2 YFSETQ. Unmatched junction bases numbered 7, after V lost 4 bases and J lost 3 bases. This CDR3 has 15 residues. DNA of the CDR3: TGCGCCAGCAGCGAGGGACTAGGCCTGACAGATACGCAGTATTTT. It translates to CASSEGLGLTDTQYF.

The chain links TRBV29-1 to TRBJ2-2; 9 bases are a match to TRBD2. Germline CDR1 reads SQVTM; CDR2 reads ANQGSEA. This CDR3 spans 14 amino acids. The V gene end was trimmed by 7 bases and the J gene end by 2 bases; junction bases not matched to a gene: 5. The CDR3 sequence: CSGKLAGNTGELFF. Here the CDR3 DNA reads TGCAGCGGGAAACTAGCGGGCAACACCGGGGAGCTGTTTTTT.

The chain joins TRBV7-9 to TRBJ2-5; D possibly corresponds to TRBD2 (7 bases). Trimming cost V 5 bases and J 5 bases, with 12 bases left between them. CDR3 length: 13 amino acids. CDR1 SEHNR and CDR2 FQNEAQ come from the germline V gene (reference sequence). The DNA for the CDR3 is TGTGCCAGCAGCAGGACGGGGGGCGAGACCCAGTACTTC. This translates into CASSRTGGETQYF.

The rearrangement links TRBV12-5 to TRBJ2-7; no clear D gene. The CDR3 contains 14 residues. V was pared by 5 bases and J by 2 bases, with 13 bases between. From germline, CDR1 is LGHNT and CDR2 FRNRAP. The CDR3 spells CASGPRHHTYEQYF. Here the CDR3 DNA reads TGTGCTAGTGGTCCCCGGCACCACACCTACGAGCAGTACTTC. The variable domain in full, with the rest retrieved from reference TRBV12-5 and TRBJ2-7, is DARVTQTPRHKVTEMGQEVTMRCQPILGHNTVFWYRQTMMQGLELLAYFRNRAPLDDSGMPKDRFSAEMPDATLATLKIQPSEPRDSAVYFCASGPRHHTYEQYFGPGTRLTVT.

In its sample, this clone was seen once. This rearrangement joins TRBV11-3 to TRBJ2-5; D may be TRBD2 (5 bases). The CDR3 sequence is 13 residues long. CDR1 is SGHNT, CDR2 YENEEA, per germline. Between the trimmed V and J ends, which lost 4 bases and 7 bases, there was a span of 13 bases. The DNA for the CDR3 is TGTGCCAGCAGCTCCCGGCGAGGAGGGACCCAGTACTTC. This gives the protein CASSSRRGGTQYF.

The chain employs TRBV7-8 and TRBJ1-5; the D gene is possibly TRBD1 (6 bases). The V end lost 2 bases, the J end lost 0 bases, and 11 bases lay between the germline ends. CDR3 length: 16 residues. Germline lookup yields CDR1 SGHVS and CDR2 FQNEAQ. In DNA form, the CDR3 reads TGTGCCAGCAGCTTAACAGGACAGCATAGCAATCAGCCCCAGCATTTT. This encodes CASSLTGQHSNQPQHF.

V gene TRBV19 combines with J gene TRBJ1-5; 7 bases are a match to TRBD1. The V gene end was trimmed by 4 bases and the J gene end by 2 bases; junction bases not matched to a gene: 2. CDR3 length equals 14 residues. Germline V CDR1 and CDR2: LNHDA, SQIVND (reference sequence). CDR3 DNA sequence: TGTGCCAGTAGTAGTCAGGGGGGCAATCAGCCCCAGCATTTT. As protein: CASSSQGGNQPQHF. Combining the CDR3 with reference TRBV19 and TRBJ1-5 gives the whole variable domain DGGITQSPKYLFRKEGQNVTLSCEQNLNHDAMYWYRQDPGQGLRLIYYSQIVNDFQKGDIAEGYSVSREKKESFPLTVTSAQKNPTAFYLCASSSQGGNQPQHFGDGTRLSIL.

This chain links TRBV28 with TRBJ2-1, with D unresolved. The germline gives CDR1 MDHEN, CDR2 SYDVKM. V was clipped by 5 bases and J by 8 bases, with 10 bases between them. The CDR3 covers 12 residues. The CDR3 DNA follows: TGTGCCAGCAGTCGCCATACATATGAGCAGTTCTTC. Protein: CASSRHTYEQFF. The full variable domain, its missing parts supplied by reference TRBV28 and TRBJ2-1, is DVKVTQSSRYLVKRTGEKVFLECVQDMDHENMFWYRQDPGLGLRLIYFSYDVKMKEKGDIPEGYSVSREKKERFSLILESASTNQTSMYLCASSRHTYEQFFGPGTRLTVL.

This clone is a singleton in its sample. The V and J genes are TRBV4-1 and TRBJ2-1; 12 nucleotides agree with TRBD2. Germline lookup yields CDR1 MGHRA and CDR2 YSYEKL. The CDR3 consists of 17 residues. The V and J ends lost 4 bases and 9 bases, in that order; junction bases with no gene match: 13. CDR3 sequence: CASSRETSGSLSVEQFF. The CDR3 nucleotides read TGCGCCAGCAGCCGGGAGACTAGCGGGAGTTTAAGCGTTGAGCAGTTCTTC.